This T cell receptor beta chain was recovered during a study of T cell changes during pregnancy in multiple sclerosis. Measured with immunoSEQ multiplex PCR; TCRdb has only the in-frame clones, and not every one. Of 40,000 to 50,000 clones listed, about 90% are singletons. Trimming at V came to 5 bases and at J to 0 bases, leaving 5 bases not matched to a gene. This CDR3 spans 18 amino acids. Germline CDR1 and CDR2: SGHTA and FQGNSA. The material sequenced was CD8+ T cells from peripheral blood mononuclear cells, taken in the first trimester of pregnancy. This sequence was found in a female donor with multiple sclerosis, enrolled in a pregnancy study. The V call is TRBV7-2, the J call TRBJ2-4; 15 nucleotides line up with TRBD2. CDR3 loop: CASSPGTSGGLAKNIQYF. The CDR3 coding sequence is TGTGCCAGCAGCCCCGGGACTAGCGGGGGGCTAGCCAAAAACATTCAGTACTTC.